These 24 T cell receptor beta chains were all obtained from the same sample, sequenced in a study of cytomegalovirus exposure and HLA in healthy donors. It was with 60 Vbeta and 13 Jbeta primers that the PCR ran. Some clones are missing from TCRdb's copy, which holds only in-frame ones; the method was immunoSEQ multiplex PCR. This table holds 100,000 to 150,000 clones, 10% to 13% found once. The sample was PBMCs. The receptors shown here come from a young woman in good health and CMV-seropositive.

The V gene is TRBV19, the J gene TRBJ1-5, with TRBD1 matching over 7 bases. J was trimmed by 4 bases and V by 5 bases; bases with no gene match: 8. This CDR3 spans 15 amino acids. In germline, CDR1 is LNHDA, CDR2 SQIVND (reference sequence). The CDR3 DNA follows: TGTGCCAGTAGTCTCCTGACAGGGAAAAATCAGCCCCAGCATTTT. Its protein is CASSLLTGKNQPQHF.

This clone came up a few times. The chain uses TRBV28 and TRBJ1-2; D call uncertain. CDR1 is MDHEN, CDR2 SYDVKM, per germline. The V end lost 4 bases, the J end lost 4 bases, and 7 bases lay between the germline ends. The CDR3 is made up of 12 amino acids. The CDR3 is CASSSLTYGYTF. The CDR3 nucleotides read TGTGCCAGCAGTTCCCTAACCTATGGCTACACCTTC.

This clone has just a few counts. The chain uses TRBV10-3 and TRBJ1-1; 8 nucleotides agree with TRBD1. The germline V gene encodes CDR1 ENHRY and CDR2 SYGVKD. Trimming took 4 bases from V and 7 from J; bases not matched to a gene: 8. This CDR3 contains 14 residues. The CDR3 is CAISGGQAPFEAFF. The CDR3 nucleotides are TGTGCCATCAGTGGGGGACAGGCTCCATTTGAAGCTTTCTTT.

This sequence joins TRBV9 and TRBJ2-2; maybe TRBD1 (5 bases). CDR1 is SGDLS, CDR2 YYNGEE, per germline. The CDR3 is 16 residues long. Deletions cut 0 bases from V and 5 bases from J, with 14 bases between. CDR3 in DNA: TGTGCCAGCAGCGTAGCTACGGGCAGGGTGACCGGGGAGCTGTTTTTT. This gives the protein CASSVATGRVTGELFF.

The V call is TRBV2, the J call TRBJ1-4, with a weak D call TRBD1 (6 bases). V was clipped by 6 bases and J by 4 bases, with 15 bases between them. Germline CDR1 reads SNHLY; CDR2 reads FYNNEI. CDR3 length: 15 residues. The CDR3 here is CASSPLTGGNEKLFF. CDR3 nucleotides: TGTGCCAGCAGCCCTTTGACAGGAGGTAATGAAAAACTGTTTTTT.

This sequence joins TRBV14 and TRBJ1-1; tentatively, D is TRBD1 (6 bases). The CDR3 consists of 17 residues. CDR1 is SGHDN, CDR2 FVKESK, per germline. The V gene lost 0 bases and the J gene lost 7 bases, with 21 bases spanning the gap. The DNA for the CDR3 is TGTGCCAGCAGCCAAGAGGGCCGAGGAGACAGGTTACGTGAAGCTTTCTTT. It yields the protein CASSQEGRGDRLREAFF.

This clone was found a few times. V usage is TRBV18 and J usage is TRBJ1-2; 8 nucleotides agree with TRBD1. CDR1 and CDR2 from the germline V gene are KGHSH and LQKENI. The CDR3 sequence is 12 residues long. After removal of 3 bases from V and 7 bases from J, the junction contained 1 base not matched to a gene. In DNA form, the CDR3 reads TGTGCCAGCTCACCTGGACAGGGTGGCTACACCTTC. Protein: CASSPGQGGYTF.

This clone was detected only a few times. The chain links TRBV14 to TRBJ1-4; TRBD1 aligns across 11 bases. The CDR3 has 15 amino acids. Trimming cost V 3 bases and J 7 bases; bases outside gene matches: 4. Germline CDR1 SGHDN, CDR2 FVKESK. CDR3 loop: CASSQGQGVFEKLFF. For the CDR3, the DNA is TGTGCCAGCAGCCAGGGACAGGGGGTTTTTGAAAAACTGTTTTTT.

CDR3 in amino acids: CASSLELAAANEQFF. The DNA of the CDR3 is TGTGCCAGCAGCTTAGAACTAGCCGCGGCCAATGAGCAGTTCTTC. This sequence joins TRBV13 and TRBJ2-1; possible D gene TRBD2, 6 bases. The CDR3 runs 15 residues. Trimming pared 1 base from V and 6 bases from J, leaving 13 bases between. Germline V lookup: CDR1 PRHDT, CDR2 FYEKMQ (reference sequence).

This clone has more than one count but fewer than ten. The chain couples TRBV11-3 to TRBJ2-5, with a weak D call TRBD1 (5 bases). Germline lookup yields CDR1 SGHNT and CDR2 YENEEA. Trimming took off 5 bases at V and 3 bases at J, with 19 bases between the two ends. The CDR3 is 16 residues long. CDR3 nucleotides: TGTGCCAGCAGCGGCGCTAAGGGGAATCGGAAAGAGACCCAGTACTTC. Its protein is CASSGAKGNRKETQYF.

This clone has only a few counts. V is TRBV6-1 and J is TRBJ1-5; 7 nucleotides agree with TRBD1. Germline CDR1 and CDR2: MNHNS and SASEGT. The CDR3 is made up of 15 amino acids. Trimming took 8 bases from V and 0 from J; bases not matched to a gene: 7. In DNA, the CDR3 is TGTGCCAGCGTTTCGGGACAGACTAGCAATCAGCCCCAGCATTTT. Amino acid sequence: CASVSGQTSNQPQHF.

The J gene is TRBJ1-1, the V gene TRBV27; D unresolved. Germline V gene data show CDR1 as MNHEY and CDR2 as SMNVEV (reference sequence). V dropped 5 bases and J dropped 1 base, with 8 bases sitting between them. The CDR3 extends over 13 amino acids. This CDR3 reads CASSEQRNTEAFF. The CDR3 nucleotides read TGTGCCAGCAGTGAACAGAGGAACACTGAAGCTTTCTTT.

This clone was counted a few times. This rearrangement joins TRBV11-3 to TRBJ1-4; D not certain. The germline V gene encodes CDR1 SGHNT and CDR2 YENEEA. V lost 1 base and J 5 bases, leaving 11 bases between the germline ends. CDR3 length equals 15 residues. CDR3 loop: CASSLGHSPNEKLFF. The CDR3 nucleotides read TGTGCCAGCAGCTTAGGACACAGCCCGAATGAAAAACTGTTTTTT.

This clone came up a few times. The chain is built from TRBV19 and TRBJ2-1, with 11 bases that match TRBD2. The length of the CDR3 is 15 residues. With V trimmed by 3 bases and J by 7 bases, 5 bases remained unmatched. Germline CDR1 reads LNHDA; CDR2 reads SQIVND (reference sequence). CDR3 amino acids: CASSISGLAGNEQFF. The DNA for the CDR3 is TGTGCCAGTAGTATCTCCGGACTAGCGGGTAATGAGCAGTTCTTC.

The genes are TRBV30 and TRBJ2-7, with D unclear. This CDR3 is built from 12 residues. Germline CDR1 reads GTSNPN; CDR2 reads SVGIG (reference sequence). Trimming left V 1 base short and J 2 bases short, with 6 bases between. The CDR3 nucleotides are TGTGCCTGGAGTGCAGGCGCCTACGAGCAGTACTTC. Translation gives CAWSAGAYEQYF.

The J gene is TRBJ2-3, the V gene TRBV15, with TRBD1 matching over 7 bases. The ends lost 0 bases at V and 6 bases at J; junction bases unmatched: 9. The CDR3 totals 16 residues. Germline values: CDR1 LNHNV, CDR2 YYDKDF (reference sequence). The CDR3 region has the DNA TGTGCCACCAGCAGAGATTCGGCAGGGGGAGAGGATACGCAGTATTTT. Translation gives CATSRDSAGGEDTQYF.

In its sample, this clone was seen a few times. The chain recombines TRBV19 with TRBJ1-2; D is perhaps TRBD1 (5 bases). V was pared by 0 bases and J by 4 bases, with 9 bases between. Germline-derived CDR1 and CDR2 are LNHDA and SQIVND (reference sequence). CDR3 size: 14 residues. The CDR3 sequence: CASSIDTGPYGYTF. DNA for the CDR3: TGTGCCAGTAGTATAGACACAGGTCCCTATGGCTACACCTTC.

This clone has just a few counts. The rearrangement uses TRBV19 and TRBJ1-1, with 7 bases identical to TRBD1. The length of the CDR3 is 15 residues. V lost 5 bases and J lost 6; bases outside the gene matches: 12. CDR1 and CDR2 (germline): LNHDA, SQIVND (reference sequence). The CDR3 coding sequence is TGTGCCAGTAGTCCCCAACTCAGGGGGTTGGCTGAAGCTTTCTTT. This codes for CASSPQLRGLAEAFF.

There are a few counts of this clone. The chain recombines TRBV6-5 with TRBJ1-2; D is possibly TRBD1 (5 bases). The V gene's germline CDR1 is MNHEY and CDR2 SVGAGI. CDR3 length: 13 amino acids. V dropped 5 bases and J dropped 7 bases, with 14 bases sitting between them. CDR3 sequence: CASSNEGVSGYTF. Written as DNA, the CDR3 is TGTGCCAGCAGTAATGAAGGGGTCTCTGGCTACACCTTC.

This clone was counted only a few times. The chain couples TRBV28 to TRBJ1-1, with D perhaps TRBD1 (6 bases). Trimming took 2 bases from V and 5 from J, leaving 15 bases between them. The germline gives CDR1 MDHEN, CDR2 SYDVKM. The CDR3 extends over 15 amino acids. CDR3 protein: CASSLSLGGGTEAFF. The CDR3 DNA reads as TGTGCCAGCAGTTTAAGTTTAGGGGGGGGAACTGAAGCTTTCTTT.

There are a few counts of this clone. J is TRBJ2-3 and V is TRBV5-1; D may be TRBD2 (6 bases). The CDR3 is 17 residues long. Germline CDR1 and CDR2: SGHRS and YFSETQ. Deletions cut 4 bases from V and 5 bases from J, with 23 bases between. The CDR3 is CASSQKQAGRLVDTQYF. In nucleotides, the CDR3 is TGCGCCAGCAGCCAAAAACAAGCGGGCCGGTTAGTAGATACGCAGTATTTT.

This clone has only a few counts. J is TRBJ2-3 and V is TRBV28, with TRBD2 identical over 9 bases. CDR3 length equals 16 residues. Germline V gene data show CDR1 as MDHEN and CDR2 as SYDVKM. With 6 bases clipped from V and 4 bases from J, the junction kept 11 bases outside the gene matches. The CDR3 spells CASRETGTSFPDTQYF. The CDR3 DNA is TGTGCCAGCAGAGAGACCGGGACTAGCTTCCCAGATACGCAGTATTTT.

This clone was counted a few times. CDR3 DNA: TGTGCCAGCAGTTTATGGGGCGGCTACACCTTC. Encoded protein: CASSLWGGYTF. J is TRBJ1-2 and V is TRBV28; D remains ambiguous. CDR3 length: 11 amino acids. Per germline, CDR1 MDHEN and CDR2 SYDVKM. The V end was cut by 0 bases, the J end by 8 bases, with 4 bases between.

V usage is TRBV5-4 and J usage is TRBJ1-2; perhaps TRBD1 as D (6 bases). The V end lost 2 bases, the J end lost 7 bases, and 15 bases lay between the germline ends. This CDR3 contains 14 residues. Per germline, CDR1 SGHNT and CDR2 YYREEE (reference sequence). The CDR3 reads CASSFEGGARGYTF. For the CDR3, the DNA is TGTGCCAGCAGCTTCGAGGGGGGGGCGCGTGGCTACACCTTC.